This TCR beta chain was observed in a study of cytomegalovirus exposure and HLA in healthy donors. General study points: Most likely, a cluster of highly shared sequence variants arose as a sequencing artifact.

With respect to this clone: What it recognizes is unknown.

PCR primers comprised 60 Vbeta and 13 Jbeta primers. As handled by the study authors: The authors later counted roughly 79 million unique TCR beta chains, roughly 10 million of them shared. Generated by immunoSEQ multiplex PCR, the TCRdb table keeps only in-frame clones and is missing some. Clone size and V and J calls were adopted from that table, with D and trimming inferred from the DNA. The sample has some 170,000 clones, over 75% seen once. Source material: PBMCs. This receptor was identified in a man in his forties in good health and CMV-seropositive.

DNA of the CDR3: TGTGCCAGCATTTACGGCACTGAAGCTTTCTTT. Translating gives CASIYGTEAFF. The chain joins TRBV2 to TRBJ1-1, with D uncertain. Germline V lookup: CDR1 SNHLY, CDR2 FYNNEI. The CDR3 is 11 residues long. The germline V and J ends were trimmed by 7 bases and 4 bases, with 7 bases remaining between them. Full variable domain (outside the CDR3, taken from reference TRBV2 and TRBJ1-1): EPEVTQTPSHQVTQMGQEVILRCVPISNHLYFYWYRQILGQKVEFLVSFYNNEISEKSEIFDDQFSVERPDGSNFTLKIRSTKLEDSAMYFCASIYGTEAFFGQGTRLTVV.